Detailed here is one T cell receptor beta chain. What it recognizes is unknown. This sample is part of a study of tumour-infiltrating T cells in Burkitt lymphoma. Study-wide points: Several public clonotypes were shared across many Burkitt lymphoma patients.

Assay used: immunoSEQ multiplex PCR; TCRdb lists only in-frame clones, some missing. This table holds tens of thousands of clones, around 31% found once. The V end was cut by 0 bases, the J end by 6 bases, with 18 bases between. The CDR3 length is 16 residues. Germline V lookup: CDR1 SGHRS, CDR2 YFSETQ. The sample taken for sequencing was tumor tissue. The gene calls are TRBV5-1 and TRBJ1-2, with D maybe TRBD1 (5 bases). The receptor's source is a human donor with Burkitt lymphoma. CDR3 amino acids: CASSLGGLQVGDGYTF. The CDR3 nucleotides are TGCGCCAGCAGCTTGGGGGGACTACAGGTTGGGGATGGCTACACCTTC.